What follows is one TCR beta chain and its context. Its antigen remains unidentified. 13 Jbeta primers and 60 Vbeta primers were used for the PCR. Using immunoSEQ multiplex PCR, the repertoire was profiled, and TCRdb retains in-frame clones only, with some absent. Of more than 100,000 clones in the sample, 70% to 90% were seen once. This sample is part of a study of cytomegalovirus exposure and HLA in healthy donors. Study in general: HLA-typed donors were the source of about 85 million unique TCRs, which an early data release held. Broader study findings: The investigators catalogued 164 TCR beta chains as cytomegalovirus-associated. Later findings reportedly placed an Asian-associated ancestry cluster below the approximately 700-donor mean for N-insertions.

The V end was cut by 6 bases, the J end by 3 bases, with 9 bases between. Germline CDR1 and CDR2: SNHLY and FYNNEI. The CDR3 extends over 13 amino acids. The chain joins TRBV2 to TRBJ1-5; D possibly corresponds to TRBD1 (5 bases). Sequenced material: PBMCs. This receptor was taken from a man in his forties or fifties in good health and CMV-seronegative. CDR3: CASRRQLNQPQHF. CDR3 nucleotides: TGTGCCAGCAGACGACAGCTCAATCAGCCCCAGCATTTT.